This TCR beta chain is from a study of cytomegalovirus exposure and HLA in healthy donors. General study points: Beyond CMV serostatus, there was no information to go on about immune exposure. While the bulk of TCR sequences proved rare, some public TCRs turned up in many donors.

This CDR3 has 12 amino acids. The germline V and J ends were trimmed by 3 bases and 5 bases, with 7 bases remaining between them. CDR1 is MDHEN, CDR2 SYDVKM, per germline. PCR amplification relied on 60 Vbeta primers (plus 13 Jbeta primers). As handled by the study authors: Around 10 million shared chains were among tens of millions of unique TCR beta chains counted in a later analysis. TCRdb's table, derived via immunoSEQ multiplex PCR, lists solely in-frame clones and lacks some. V and J calls and clone size come straight from that table; D and trimming were deduced from the DNA. The table lists approximately 100,000 clones, around 80% of them singletons. With respect to this clone: Antigen unknown.

Healthy bone marrow donors made up the donors. This receptor was obtained from a woman aged 18 to 35 in good health and CMV-seronegative. Specimen: PBMCs. The genes are TRBV28 and TRBJ2-5; D might be TRBD2 (6 bases). This chain's CDR3 is CASSFRGETQYF. Written as DNA, the CDR3 is TGTGCCAGCAGTTTTCGGGGGGAGACCCAGTACTTC.